This T cell receptor (beta chain) came from a study of blood T cells in healthy people across ages. On the study more broadly: Template-switching capture recovered about one barcoded beta molecule per two T cells.

The study's findings and limits: Long-lived donors exceeded aged donors in naive CD4+ cells and diversity.

A second PCR, run for roughly 7 to 11 cycles, used a sample-barcoded 5' primer plus a J-beta primer mix. Every cDNA molecule bore a tag from a template-switch adaptor containing 12 random nucleotides. Sequencing recovered at least 3 million CDR3-containing paired-end reads from each sample. Via MiXCR, TCRdb re-called the 5' RACE reads, giving one row per CDR3 protein. The sample shows approximately 680,000 distinct CDR3 sequences, roughly 32% of them seen only once. This clonotype was counted at least ten times. The antigen is unknown. With 2 bases removed from V and 5 bases from J, the gap between germline ends came to 16 bases. Germline-derived CDR1 and CDR2 are SGHDT and YYEEEE. This CDR3 is 15 amino acids long.

The chain employs TRBV5-6 and TRBJ2-5, with D perhaps matching TRBD1 (5 bases). Input material: blood. The origin of this receptor is a woman older than 75 in good health. CDR3 amino acids: CASSFPQGSGETQYF. The CDR3 nucleotides are TGTGCCAGCAGCTTCCCCCAGGGAAGTGGGGAGACCCAGTACTTC.